This T cell receptor beta chain derives from a study of T cell clonotyping in hematopoietic cell transplantation. This clone was detected once. Blood collection times were about day -28 and days 30, 100, 180 posttransplant. The germline V gene encodes CDR1 SGHNT and CDR2 YYREEE (reference sequence). V was shortened by 5 bases and J by 2 bases, with 11 bases between the two germline ends. The CDR3 spans 15 residues. Assay: immunoSEQ multiplex PCR; the TCRdb copy retains only in-frame clones and omits some. Of about 9,400 clones detected, 60% to 80% appear once; the ten largest clones hold roughly 15%. V usage is TRBV5-4 and J usage is TRBJ2-6, with D perhaps TRBD1 (6 bases). This TCR derives from a male patient between 40 and 49 years old who had an allogeneic stem cell transplant from a related donor, so the T cells may come from the graft donor. Some clones in this sample may be carry-over from other donors' samples. The sample was PBMCs, taken 180 days after allogeneic stem cell transplant. CDR3 sequence (DNA): TGTGCCAGCAGTAAACAGGGAGCTGGGGCCAACGTCCTGACTTTC. The encoded protein is CASSKQGAGANVLTF.